This TCR beta chain appears in the sequencing data of a study of blood T cell repertoires in COVID-19. Study details: Some COVID-19 samples were acute and others convalescent; all came from the United States, Italy and Spain. PBMCs, B-cell-depleted T cells, or T cells were the source of the cDNA or gDNA that made up the material.

Using immunoSEQ multiplex PCR, the repertoire was profiled, and TCRdb retains in-frame clones only, with some absent. The sample holds 70,000 or so clones, just under 80% seen once. Germline assignment: CDR1 MNHEY and CDR2 SVGAGI. J was trimmed by 4 bases and V by 3 bases; bases with no gene match: 7. The CDR3 has 15 amino acids. The specimen sequenced was peripheral blood. The TCR sequence derives from a human donor in a cohort sampled during active COVID-19. The chain recombines TRBV6-5 with TRBJ2-7, with TRBD2 identical over 9 bases. Here the CDR3 DNA reads TGTGCCAGCAGTTATAGCGGGAGAAAGAATTACGAGCAGTACTTC. Amino acid sequence: CASSYSGRKNYEQYF.